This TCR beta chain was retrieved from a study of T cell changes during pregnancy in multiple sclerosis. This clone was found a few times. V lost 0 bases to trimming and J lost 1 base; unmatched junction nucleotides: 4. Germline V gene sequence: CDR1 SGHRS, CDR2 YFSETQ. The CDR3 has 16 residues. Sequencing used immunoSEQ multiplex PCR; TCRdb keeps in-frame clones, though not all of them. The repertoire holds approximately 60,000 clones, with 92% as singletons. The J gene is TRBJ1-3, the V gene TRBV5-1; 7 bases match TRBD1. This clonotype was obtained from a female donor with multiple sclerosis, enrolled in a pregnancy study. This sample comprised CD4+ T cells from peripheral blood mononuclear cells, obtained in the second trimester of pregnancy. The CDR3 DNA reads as TGCGCCAGCAGCTTGGCACAGGGGACATCTGGAAACACCATATATTTT. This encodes CASSLAQGTSGNTIYF.